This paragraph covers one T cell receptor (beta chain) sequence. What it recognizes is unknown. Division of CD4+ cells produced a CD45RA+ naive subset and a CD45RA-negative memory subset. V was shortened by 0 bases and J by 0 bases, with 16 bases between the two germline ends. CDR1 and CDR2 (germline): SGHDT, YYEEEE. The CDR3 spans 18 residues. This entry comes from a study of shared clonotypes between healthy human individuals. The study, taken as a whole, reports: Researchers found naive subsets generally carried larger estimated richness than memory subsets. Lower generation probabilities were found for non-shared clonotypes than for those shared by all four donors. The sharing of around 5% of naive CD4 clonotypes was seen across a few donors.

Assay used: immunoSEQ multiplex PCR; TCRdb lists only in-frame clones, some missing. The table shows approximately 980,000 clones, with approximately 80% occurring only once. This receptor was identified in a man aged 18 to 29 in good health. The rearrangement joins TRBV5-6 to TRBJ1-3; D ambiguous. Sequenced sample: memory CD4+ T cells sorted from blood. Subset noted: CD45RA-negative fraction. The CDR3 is CASSLGVGKALSGNTIYF. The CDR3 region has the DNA TGTGCCAGCAGCTTGGGCGTAGGGAAAGCCCTCTCTGGAAACACCATATATTTT.